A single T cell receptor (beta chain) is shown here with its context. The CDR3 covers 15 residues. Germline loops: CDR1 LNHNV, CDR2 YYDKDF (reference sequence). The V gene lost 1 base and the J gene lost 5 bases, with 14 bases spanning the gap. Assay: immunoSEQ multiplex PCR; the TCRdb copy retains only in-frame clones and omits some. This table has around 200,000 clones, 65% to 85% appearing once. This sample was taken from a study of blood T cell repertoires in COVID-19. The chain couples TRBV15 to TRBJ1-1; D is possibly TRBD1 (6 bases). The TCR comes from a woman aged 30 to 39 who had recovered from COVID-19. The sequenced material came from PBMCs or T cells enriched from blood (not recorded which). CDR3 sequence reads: CATSRASGEGTEAFF. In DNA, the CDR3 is TGTGCCACCAGCAGAGCTTCAGGGGAGGGTACTGAAGCTTTCTTT.